The 30 T cell receptor beta chains below all came from one sample that was sequenced in a study of post-analysis software for immune sequencing data. cDNA libraries of TCR beta carried unique molecular identifiers. TCRdb analysed the PCR reads with MiXCR anew, one entry per CDR3 protein. The repertoire holds around 200,000 distinct CDR3 sequences, with 25% to 30% as singletons. These TCRs' antigens remain unknown. Study conclusions and caveats: Controls had lower frequencies than patients of about five TRBV segments, which included TRBV5-6, TRBV5-1 and TRBV20-1.

Sequenced sample: blood. Source of these receptors: a girl younger than 18 with multiple sclerosis.

As regards this clonotype: This may arise from a read error, as a much more abundant clone is one base away. This chain joins TRBV12-3 or TRBV12-4 and TRBJ2-7; D possibly corresponds to TRBD2 (5 bases). Deletions cut 8 bases from V and 7 bases from J, with 18 bases between. The CDR3 covers 13 residues. For the CDR3, the DNA is TGTGCCAGCGGCCGGACGGGGAACAATGAGCAGTACTTC. Amino acids: CASGRTGNNEQYF.

Note on this clonotype: A much larger clone lies one base from this, so it may be a read error. The chain joins TRBV29-1 to TRBJ2-5; 10 nucleotides line up with TRBD2. CDR1 SQVTM and CDR2 ANQGSEA come from the germline V gene. After removal of 1 base from V and 4 bases from J, the junction contained 0 bases not matched to a gene. This CDR3 contains 13 residues. The DNA for the CDR3 is TGCAGCGTTGAAGTAGCGGGAGGAGAGACCCAGTACTTC. Encoded protein: CSVEVAGGETQYF.

This clonotype occurred many times. V usage is TRBV18 and J usage is TRBJ2-5, with 7 bases lining up with TRBD1. The CDR3 is 16 residues long. The V gene's germline CDR1 is KGHSH and CDR2 LQKENI. The ends lost 1 base at V and 3 bases at J; junction bases unmatched: 8. The CDR3 nucleotides read TGTGCCAGCTCACCACTACGACGGGACAGAGAAGAGACCCAGTACTTC. It translates to CASSPLRRDREETQYF.

The chain employs TRBV2 and TRBJ2-5, with 7 bases identical to TRBD2. CDR1 is SNHLY, CDR2 FYNNEI, per germline. The CDR3 spans 12 residues. Here the CDR3 reads CAVGTTQETQYF. The CDR3 DNA follows: TGTGCGGTGGGGACTACACAAGAGACCCAGTACTTC. The variable domain in full, with the rest retrieved from reference TRBV2 and TRBJ2-5, is EPEVTQTPSHQVTQMGQEVILRCVPISNHLYFYWYRQILGQKVEFLVSFYNNEISEKSEIFDDQFSVERPDGSNFTLKIRSTKLEDSAMYFCAVGTTQETQYFGPGTRLLVL.

This clonotype has a handful of counts. The chain recombines TRBV5-1 with TRBJ2-1; the match to TRBD2 covers 11 bases. Trimming removed 0 bases from V and 8 bases from J; junction bases left unmatched: 4. Germline values: CDR1 SGHRS, CDR2 YFSETQ. The CDR3 consists of 15 residues. CDR3 DNA sequence: TGCGCCAGCAGCTTGGGGACTAGCGGGTCCGATGAGCAGTTCTTC. Protein product: CASSLGTSGSDEQFF. The complete variable domain, with remaining parts taken from reference TRBV5-1 and TRBJ2-1, reads KAGVTQTPRYLIKTRGQQVTLSCSPISGHRSVSWYQQTPGQGLQFLFEYFSETQRNKGNFPGRFSGRQFSNSRSEMNVSTLELGDSALYLCASSLGTSGSDEQFFGPGTRLTVL.

The chain couples TRBV5-1 to TRBJ2-5; D not certain. The CDR3 extends over 13 amino acids. V lost 2 bases and J lost 1, with 6 bases in between. Germline-derived CDR1 and CDR2 are SGHRS and YFSETQ. CDR3 nucleotides: TGCGCCAGCAGCTTCGGGTTCCAAGAGACCCAGTACTTC. This sequence encodes CASSFGFQETQYF.

This clonotype was detected a few times. This chain uses TRBV13 with TRBJ2-7, with D unresolved. The germline CDR1 and CDR2 sequences are PRHDT and FYEKMQ (reference sequence). This CDR3 comprises 12 residues. V was cut by 0 bases and J by 6 bases, with 6 bases left in between. The DNA for the CDR3 is TGTGCCAGCAGCTTAGGCGGCCTCGAGCAGTACTTC. Translated: CASSLGGLEQYF.

This clonotype was found a few times. DNA of the CDR3: TGCGCCAGCAGCAGCACCGGTATCCGCTACAATGAGCAGTTCTTC. It yields the protein CASSSTGIRYNEQFF. The V and J genes are TRBV4-1 and TRBJ2-1, with D unclear. Trimming stripped 5 bases from V and 3 bases from J, with 14 bases between. This CDR3 has 15 amino acids. Germline V gene sequence: CDR1 MGHRA, CDR2 YSYEKL.

This clonotype came up many times. The V and J genes are TRBV4-1 and TRBJ2-3, with a tentative D call TRBD2 (5 bases). The CDR3 sequence is 14 residues long. V was cut by 11 bases and J by 0 bases, with 15 bases left in between. Germline loops: CDR1 MGHRA, CDR2 YSYEKL. For the CDR3, the DNA is TGCGCCCAGCCCTGGTGGGAGAGCACAGATACGCAGTATTTT. Its protein is CAQPWWESTDTQYF.

In its sample, this clonotype is medium-sized. This chain uses TRBV2 with TRBJ2-4; D tentatively reads TRBD1 or TRBD2 (5 bases each). The CDR3 contains 10 residues. Trimming left V 8 bases short and J 6 bases short, with 5 bases between. CDR1 and CDR2 from the germline V gene are SNHLY and FYNNEI. DNA for the CDR3: TGTGCCAGCGGGGGAAACATTCAGTACTTC. Its translation is CASGGNIQYF.

This clonotype showed up many times. This chain joins TRBV20-1 and TRBJ2-7, with D uncertain. The ends were cut back, 1 base at V and 5 bases at J, with 9 bases in the middle. This CDR3 has 12 amino acids. CDR1 DFQATT and CDR2 SNEGSKA come from the germline V gene (reference sequence). DNA for the CDR3: TGCAGTGCTAGAGCCCCGTTACACGAGCAGTACTTC. It encodes CSARAPLHEQYF.

This clonotype was picked up a small number of times. The chain couples TRBV20-1 to TRBJ2-5; perhaps TRBD2 as D (7 bases). This CDR3 has 15 residues. V was cut by 4 bases and J by 4 bases, with 19 bases left in between. CDR1 is DFQATT, CDR2 SNEGSKA, per germline (reference sequence). This CDR3 is CSATAGAPYRETQYF. CDR3 coding DNA: TGCAGTGCTACTGCGGGGGCCCCGTACCGAGAGACCCAGTACTTC.

Ten or more counts support this clonotype. This sequence joins TRBV5-4 and TRBJ2-4, with no clear D. The CDR3 is 16 amino acids. The V gene's germline CDR1 is SGHNT and CDR2 YYREEE (reference sequence). Trimming shortened V by 0 bases and J by 0 bases, and 10 bases separated the two germline ends. This CDR3 is CASSLVLNLAKNIQYF. CDR3 sequence (DNA): TGTGCCAGCAGCTTGGTACTGAATCTAGCCAAAAACATTCAGTACTTC.

The V gene is TRBV12-3 or TRBV12-4, the J gene TRBJ2-1, with TRBD2 matching over 9 bases. Matching the DNA end better, TRBJ2-7 makes the J call doubtful. The CDR3 is 16 residues long. CDR3 in DNA: TGTGCCAGCAGTTTGGTAGCGGGAGCCGCATCCTACGAGCAGTACTTC. Protein product: CASSLVAGAASYEQYF.

This clonotype was recorded at least ten times. The chain joins TRBV6-1 to TRBJ2-4, with D perhaps assigned TRBD1 or TRBD2 (7 bases each). With 0 bases removed from V and 6 bases from J, the gap between germline ends came to 12 bases. Germline CDR1 reads MNHNS; CDR2 reads SASEGT. CDR3 length: 15 residues. CDR3 coding DNA: TGTGCCAGCAGTGAAGCGCAGGGGGGGGTAAACATTCAGTACTTC. Encoded protein: CASSEAQGGVNIQYF.

This clonotype was detected only a few times. The V gene is TRBV9, the J gene TRBJ1-1, with TRBD1 matching 7 bases. CDR3 length equals 16 residues. Trimming took 0 bases from V and 4 from J; bases not matched to a gene: 9. Germline values: CDR1 SGDLS, CDR2 YYNGEE. Written as DNA, the CDR3 is TGTGCCAGCAGCGTAGATTCAGGGGGTGGTGGCACTGAAGCTTTCTTT. It translates to CASSVDSGGGGTEAFF.

On this clonotype itself: Since no conserved phenylalanine or tryptophan closes the CDR3, a read error is the likely cause. V and J are TRBV9 and TRBJ1-2; D uncertain. The ends were cut back, 3 bases at V and 5 bases at J, with 11 bases in the middle. The CDR3 covers 13 residues. Germline V gives CDR1 SGDLS, CDR2 YYNGEE. The DNA for the CDR3 is TGTGCCAGCAGCGGAGGCAGACTATATGGCTACACCTGC. Translated, it gives CASSGGRLYGYTC.

This clonotype showed up just a few times. V and J are TRBV6-5 and TRBJ2-5; 8 positions match TRBD2. The CDR3 sequence is 17 residues long. CDR1 is MNHEY, CDR2 SVGAGI, per germline. V lost 4 bases to trimming and J lost 0 bases; unmatched junction nucleotides: 10. The CDR3 spells CASSSQGSSGYQETQYF. CDR3 bases: TGTGCCAGCAGTTCCCAGGGTTCTAGCGGGTACCAAGAGACCCAGTACTTC.

V usage is TRBV20-1 and J usage is TRBJ1-2; TRBD1 might be the D (6 bases). V was trimmed by 3 bases and J by 6 bases, leaving 17 bases between them. This CDR3 has 14 amino acids. Germline V gene sequence: CDR1 DFQATT, CDR2 SNEGSKA (reference sequence). The CDR3 region has the DNA TGCAGTGCTAGGGGAAACAGGGTTGTCGATGGCTACACCTTC. Protein product: CSARGNRVVDGYTF.

In the case of this clonotype: The junction departs from the called germline gene at one end, perhaps through a read error. CDR3 DNA: TGTGCCGGCAGCCAAGCGCCGGGAGTAGTACGCGAGCAGTACTTC. The encoded protein is CAGSQAPGVVREQYF. V and J are TRBV3-1 and TRBJ2-7; D is possibly TRBD2 (6 bases). Germline V gene sequence: CDR1 LGHDT, CDR2 YNNKEL (reference sequence). This CDR3 comprises 15 residues.

About this clonotype: Since a much larger clone is just one base distant, this may be a read error. Because it lacks the conserved phenylalanine or tryptophan at the end, this CDR3 is likely a read error. The rearrangement links TRBV10-3 to TRBJ2-5, with TRBD1 as a possible D gene (6 bases). Trimming shortened V by 0 bases and J by 2 bases, and 7 bases separated the two germline ends. Germline V CDR1 and CDR2: ENHRY, SYGVKD. The CDR3 spans 14 residues. For the CDR3, the DNA is TGTGCCATCAGTGAGTCGAGGGGGCAAGAGACCCAGTACCTC. This translates into CAISESRGQETQYL.

This clonotype was seen repeatedly, ten times or more. The V gene is TRBV29-1, the J gene TRBJ2-5; 12 nucleotides line up with TRBD2. The CDR3 contains 19 residues. Germline CDR1 and CDR2: SQVTM and ANQGSEA. Unmatched junction bases numbered 15, after V lost 0 bases and J lost 4 bases. The CDR3 DNA sequence: TGCAGCGTTGAAGACTATCTTCGGACTAGCGGGACCAAGAGAGAGACCCAGTACTTC. This codes for CSVEDYLRTSGTKRETQYF.

A few counts support this clonotype. The chain is built from TRBV5-1 and TRBJ2-5; 8 bases fit TRBD2. Losses at the gene ends were 3 bases for V and 2 bases for J; bases not matched to a gene: 6. CDR1 and CDR2 (germline): SGHRS, YFSETQ. CDR3 length: 15 residues. CDR3 protein: CASSSFPGGQETQYF. Here the CDR3 DNA reads TGCGCCAGCAGCTCCTTTCCGGGGGGGCAAGAGACCCAGTACTTC.

This clonotype was picked up a small number of times. The chain recombines TRBV2 with TRBJ2-7; 7 nucleotides match TRBD1. The CDR3 has 13 amino acids. The trim removed 6 bases at V and 2 bases at J, leaving 4 bases unmatched. CDR1 is SNHLY and CDR2 is FYNNEI in the germline V gene. The CDR3 DNA reads as TGTGCCAGCAGGTCACAGGGGCCCTACGAGCAGTACTTC. Protein sequence: CASRSQGPYEQYF. The complete variable domain, with remaining parts taken from reference TRBV2 and TRBJ2-7, reads EPEVTQTPSHQVTQMGQEVILRCVPISNHLYFYWYRQILGQKVEFLVSFYNNEISEKSEIFDDQFSVERPDGSNFTLKIRSTKLEDSAMYFCASRSQGPYEQYFGPGTRLTVT.

This clonotype was detected only a few times. The chain joins TRBV24-1 to TRBJ2-5, with D unclear. Trimming removed 5 bases at V and 5 bases at J, with 14 bases between. The CDR3 has 14 residues. Germline V gives CDR1 KGHDR, CDR2 SFDVKD. Here the CDR3 DNA reads TGTGCCACCAGTGGGACCCCTCCACCGGAGACCCAGTACTTC. The encoded protein is CATSGTPPPETQYF.

In this sample, this clonotype turned up many times. The chain links TRBV6-5 to TRBJ2-7; unclear D gene. Trimming stripped 3 bases from V and 3 bases from J, with 9 bases between. CDR3 length: 13 amino acids. Germline V lookup: CDR1 MNHEY, CDR2 SVGAGI. Here the CDR3 DNA reads TGTGCCAGCAGTTATAACCGGAACTACGAGCAGTACTTC. Amino acid sequence: CASSYNRNYEQYF.

The sample holds a few counts of this clonotype. Sequence at one end of the junction differs from germline and may be a read error. V is TRBV3-1 and J is TRBJ2-3; TRBD2 matches 7 bases. The germline CDR1 and CDR2 sequences are LGHDT and YNNKEL (reference sequence). The CDR3 sequence is 17 residues long. DNA for the CDR3: TGTGCCTGCAGCCAAGATGTGGCGGGAGTGAGGACAGATACGCAGTATTTT. Its translation is CACSQDVAGVRTDTQYF.

This clonotype was observed at least ten times. The chain recombines TRBV29-1 with TRBJ2-7, with 9 bases matching TRBD1. Unmatched junction bases numbered 6, after V lost 4 bases and J lost 2 bases. The length of the CDR3 is 14 residues. Germline V gene sequence: CDR1 SQVTM, CDR2 ANQGSEA. The CDR3 coding sequence is TGCAGCGTTGCACCGACAGGGGGTCCCTACGAGCAGTACTTC. This translates into CSVAPTGGPYEQYF.

This clonotype appeared a few times. The rearrangement uses TRBV11-2 and TRBJ2-5; D unresolved. The CDR3 length is 16 residues. Germline V CDR1 and CDR2: SGHAT, FQNNGV. The V end lost 7 bases, the J end lost 1 base, and 19 bases lay between the germline ends. The CDR3 spells CASTGVGLGFQETQYF. In DNA, the CDR3 is TGTGCCAGCACTGGGGTCGGCCTTGGTTTCCAAGAGACCCAGTACTTC.

Concerning this clonotype: The germline gene is not matched at one end of the junction; a read error may be the cause. This chain uses TRBV7-7 with TRBJ2-2; unclear D gene. Germline V lookup: CDR1 SSHAT, CDR2 FNYEAQ (reference sequence). The CDR3 has 14 amino acids. Here the CDR3 reads CASSSWAATGELFF. CDR3 coding DNA: TGTGCTAGCAGCTCGTGGGCGGCCACCGGGGAGCTGTTTTTT.